Below are 17 T cell receptor beta chains sequenced from a single sample in a study of response to subunit inactivated influenza vaccine. TCRdb processed the RT-PCR reads anew with MiXCR; each CDR3 protein has one entry. The table has 500,000 to 750,000 distinct CDR3 sequences, about 15% seen once. The sample was PBMCs from blood, taken approximately 12 days after vaccination. These receptors originate from a man aged 45-60 years who received an inactivated influenza vaccine.

V gene TRBV5-1 combines with J gene TRBJ2-5; 8 bases are a match to TRBD1. The J segment lost 1 base and the V segment lost 4 bases, leaving 9 bases of the junction unmatched. CDR3 length equals 16 residues. Per the germline V gene, CDR1 is SGHRS and CDR2 is YFSETQ. The CDR3 DNA follows: TGCGCCAGCAGCCCAGGACAGGGTACCCTCCAAGAGACCCAGTACTTC. Amino acid sequence: CASSPGQGTLQETQYF.

The V and J genes are TRBV29-1 and TRBJ2-3; 15 bases are shared with TRBD2. Germline loops: CDR1 SQVTM, CDR2 ANQGSEA. V was clipped by 7 bases and J by 3 bases; unmatched bases: 5. CDR3 length equals 15 residues. CDR3 sequence (DNA): TGCAGCGCACTCGGACTAGCGGGAGGGACAGATACGCAGTATTTT. The encoded protein is CSALGLAGGTDTQYF.

The chain combines TRBV6-4 with TRBJ2-3; D might be TRBD2 (6 bases). Germline V gene lookup returns CDR1 MRHNA and CDR2 SNTAGT. V shed 2 bases and J shed 4 bases, with 13 bases lying between them. This CDR3 has 15 amino acids. CDR3 DNA sequence: TGTGCCAGCAGTGACGGCGGGGCCCCCCCAGATACGCAGTATTTT. Translating it yields CASSDGGAPPDTQYF.

This clonotype appeared a few times. The chain joins TRBV12-3 or TRBV12-4 to TRBJ2-7; 10 nucleotides agree with TRBD1. The V gene end was trimmed by 6 bases and the J gene end by 6 bases; junction bases not matched to a gene: 8. The CDR3 covers 14 residues. CDR3 loop: CASSFRQGAAEQYF. The CDR3 bases are TGTGCCAGCAGCTTCCGACAGGGGGCGGCCGAGCAGTACTTC.

This clonotype appeared many times. This rearrangement joins TRBV10-3 to TRBJ2-1; TRBD2 aligns across 9 bases. The CDR3 is 15 residues long. The V segment lost 6 bases and the J segment 5 bases; nucleotides outside the gene matches: 8. The germline gives CDR1 ENHRY, CDR2 SYGVKD. The CDR3 sequence is CAISQTSGTNNEQFF. CDR3 nucleotides: TGTGCCATCAGCCAGACTAGCGGAACCAACAATGAGCAGTTCTTC.

This clonotype was found a few times. The chain has TRBV10-3 and TRBJ1-2, with 7 bases matching TRBD1. Losses at the gene ends were 2 bases for V and 2 bases for J; bases not matched to a gene: 2. Germline CDR1 and CDR2: ENHRY and SYGVKD. The CDR3 contains 14 residues. CDR3 in DNA: TGTGCCATCAGTGAGCCGGGACAGAACTATGGCTACACCTTC. Translated: CAISEPGQNYGYTF.

There are a few counts of this clonotype. This sequence joins TRBV5-4 and TRBJ2-5; D may be TRBD1 (6 bases). The germline gives CDR1 SGHNT, CDR2 YYREEE (reference sequence). CDR3 size: 15 residues. V lost 4 bases to trimming and J lost 2 bases, with 15 bases between them. The CDR3 loop is CASSPLTGVQETQYF. CDR3 DNA: TGTGCCAGCAGCCCGTTGACAGGCGTTCAAGAGACCCAGTACTTC.

The V call is TRBV12-3 or TRBV12-4, the J call TRBJ2-3; no clear D. Trimming cost V 2 bases and J 4 bases, with 10 bases left between them. The CDR3 extends over 14 amino acids. The CDR3 region is CASSLKGSADTQYF. The CDR3 bases are TGTGCCAGCAGTTTAAAGGGTTCGGCAGATACGCAGTATTTT.

This clonotype has a single count. The J gene is TRBJ1-2, the V gene TRBV7-8; 9 bases are shared with TRBD1. This CDR3 has 15 residues. Germline V gene sequence: CDR1 SGHVS, CDR2 FQNEAQ. V trimming: 2 bases; J trimming: 8 bases; junction bases outside the gene matches: 9. CDR3 nucleotides: TGTGCCAGCAGCTTACCGGGACAGGGAGGGCAGGGCTACACCTTC. The encoded protein is CASSLPGQGGQGYTF.

The V call is TRBV3-1, the J call TRBJ1-5, with D possibly matching TRBD1 (5 bases). The CDR3 contains 15 residues. V was clipped by 2 bases and J by 3 bases, with 11 bases between them. Germline CDR1 reads LGHDT; CDR2 reads YNNKEL (reference sequence). The CDR3 bases are TGTGCCAGCAGCCAACAGGCAGGGCCCAATCAGCCCCAGCATTTT. Translation gives CASSQQAGPNQPQHF. Variable domain in full (rest from reference TRBV3-1 and TRBJ1-5): DTAVSQTPKYLVTQMGNDKSIKCEQNLGHDTMYWYKQDSKKFLKIMFSYNNKELIINETVPNRFSPKSPDKAHLNLHINSLELGDSAVYFCASSQQAGPNQPQHFGDGTRLSIL.

This clonotype showed up just a few times. This chain uses TRBV6-5 with TRBJ2-7; 10 nucleotides agree with TRBD1. Germline loops: CDR1 MNHEY, CDR2 SVGAGI. J was trimmed by 2 bases and V by 0 bases; bases with no gene match: 4. The CDR3 runs 16 residues. CDR3 residues: CASSYSWTGGAYEQYF. The CDR3 coding sequence is TGTGCCAGCAGTTACTCTTGGACAGGGGGGGCCTACGAGCAGTACTTC.

The DNA for the CDR3 is TGTGCCAGCAGGATAGACAGAGGGATCAACGAGCAGTACTTC. Translated: CASRIDRGINEQYF. J is TRBJ2-7 and V is TRBV28; TRBD1 or TRBD2 may be the D gene (5 bases each). CDR1 MDHEN and CDR2 SYDVKM come from the germline V gene. Trimming left V 6 bases short and J 5 bases short, with 17 bases between. There are 14 residues in the CDR3.

V gene TRBV12-3 or TRBV12-4 combines with J gene TRBJ2-3; tentatively, D is TRBD2 (6 bases). This CDR3 comprises 14 residues. The V and J ends lost 6 bases and 6 bases respectively, with 16 bases between them. The CDR3 reads CASSPTRGKDTQYF. For the CDR3, the DNA is TGTGCCAGCAGCCCGACCCGGGGGAAGGATACGCAGTATTTT.

This chain connects TRBV7-2 to TRBJ1-6; a weak D match, TRBD1 (6 bases). The CDR3 is made up of 18 amino acids. Germline assignment: CDR1 SGHTA and CDR2 FQGNSA. V was cut by 0 bases and J by 0 bases, with 12 bases left in between. The CDR3 loop is CASSLATGRSSYNSPLHF. The CDR3 DNA reads TGTGCCAGCAGCTTAGCGACAGGCAGAAGCTCCTATAATTCACCCCTCCACTTT.

J is TRBJ1-6 and V is TRBV20-1; TRBD1 matches 8 bases. Germline lookup yields CDR1 DFQATT and CDR2 SNEGSKA (reference sequence). Trimming removed 6 bases from V and 9 bases from J; junction bases left unmatched: 10. The length of the CDR3 is 14 residues. CDR3 amino acids: CSAKGQGASSPLHF. In nucleotides, the CDR3 is TGCAGTGCCAAGGGGCAGGGGGCAAGTTCACCCCTCCACTTT.

The gene calls are TRBV6-2 or TRBV6-3 and TRBJ1-4, with D tentatively TRBD1 (5 bases). Trimming removed 2 bases from V and 3 bases from J, with 25 bases in between. Germline V lookup: CDR1 MNHEY, CDR2 SVGEGT. The length of the CDR3 is 20 residues. The CDR3 nucleotides read TGTGCCAGCAGTTACGTCGAGATAGGGGATTGGTTGCAAGCTAATGAAAAACTGTTTTTT. Translating it yields CASSYVEIGDWLQANEKLFF.

This clonotype was found a few times. The chain has TRBV5-1 and TRBJ2-3, with D possibly matching TRBD1 (5 bases). V gave up 3 bases and J gave up 4 bases, with 12 bases separating them. CDR3 length: 14 residues. CDR1 SGHRS and CDR2 YFSETQ come from the germline V gene. The CDR3 reads CASSSHRQSDTQYF. In DNA, the CDR3 is TGCGCCAGCAGCTCCCACAGACAGTCAGATACGCAGTATTTT.